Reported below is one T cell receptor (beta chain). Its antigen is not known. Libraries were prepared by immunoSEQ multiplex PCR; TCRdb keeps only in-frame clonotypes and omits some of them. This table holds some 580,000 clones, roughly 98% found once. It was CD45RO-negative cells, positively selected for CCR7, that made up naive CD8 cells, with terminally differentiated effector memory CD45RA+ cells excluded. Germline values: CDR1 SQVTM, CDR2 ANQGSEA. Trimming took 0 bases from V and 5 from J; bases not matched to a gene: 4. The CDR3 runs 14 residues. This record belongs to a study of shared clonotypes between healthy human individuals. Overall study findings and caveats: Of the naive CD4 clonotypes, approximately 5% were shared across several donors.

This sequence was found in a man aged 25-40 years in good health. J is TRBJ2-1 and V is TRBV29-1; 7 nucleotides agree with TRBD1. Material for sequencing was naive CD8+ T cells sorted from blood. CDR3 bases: TGCAGCGTTGAAGAAGGGACAGAAAACAATGAGCAGTTCTTC. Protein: CSVEEGTENNEQFF.